Listed here are 26 T cell receptor beta chains from one sample, sequenced in a study of vaccination and CD4 T cells after COVID-19. MiXCR, run by TCRdb on the PCR reads, gives a single entry per CDR3 protein. Of approximately 20,000 distinct CDR3 sequences listed, approximately 65% are singletons. The material was CD4+ T cells from blood, obtained before SARS-CoV-2 vaccination. These receptor sequences come from a human donor who had recovered from COVID-19.

This clonotype was observed once. The chain combines TRBV28 with TRBJ1-3; 7 bases match TRBD1. The CDR3 is 19 amino acids. Germline CDR1 reads MDHEN; CDR2 reads SYDVKM. Germline trimming cut 7 bases from V and 0 bases from J; bases unmatched to any gene: 18. Written as DNA, the CDR3 is TGTGCCAGCATCACTACGGGGGGACAGACACCAGACTCTGGAAACACCATATATTTT. Its translation: CASITTGGQTPDSGNTIYF.

The chain is built from TRBV6-1 and TRBJ2-3; D may be TRBD2 (5 bases). The CDR3 has 16 residues. Trimming cost V 6 bases and J 4 bases, with 20 bases left between them. Germline CDR1 and CDR2: MNHNS and SASEGT. CDR3 DNA: TGTGCCAGCAGCCTAGGTGCGGGTCCCGTGGCAGATACGCAGTATTTT. Protein: CASSLGAGPVADTQYF.

The rearrangement uses TRBV6-5 and TRBJ1-2; tentatively, D is TRBD1 (6 bases). V lost 2 bases and J 4 bases, leaving 14 bases between the germline ends. Germline lookup yields CDR1 MNHEY and CDR2 SVGAGI. This CDR3 is 15 amino acids long. The chain's CDR3 is CASSYVQGLGYGYTF. The CDR3 coding sequence is TGTGCCAGCAGTTACGTTCAGGGGCTAGGCTATGGCTACACCTTC.

A note on this clonotype: One end of the junction varies from germline; a read error may be responsible. The chain links TRBV20-1 to TRBJ2-3; 10 bases match TRBD2. This CDR3 contains 18 residues. CDR1 DFQATT and CDR2 SNEGSKA come from the germline V gene (reference sequence). CDR3 region: CSAGQVAGGPRRTHTQYF. The CDR3 DNA sequence: TGCAGTGCCGGGCAGGTAGCGGGAGGACCGCGACGCACACATACGCAGTATTTT.

V usage is TRBV4-1 and J usage is TRBJ2-5; 7 nucleotides align to TRBD1. Germline lookup yields CDR1 MGHRA and CDR2 YSYEKL. This CDR3 comprises 14 residues. J gave up 4 bases and V 6 bases, and 8 bases lay outside the gene matches. The CDR3 DNA reads TGCGCCAGCAGAGGGAGAGGGGGCCTAGAGACCCAGTACTTC. This translates into CASRGRGGLETQYF.

The chain links TRBV11-2 to TRBJ2-7; 9 positions match TRBD1. The germline V gene encodes CDR1 SGHAT and CDR2 FQNNGV. The CDR3 covers 15 residues. The trim removed 2 bases at V and 2 bases at J, leaving 4 bases unmatched. CDR3 amino acids: CASSLPWTGAYEQYF. DNA of the CDR3: TGTGCCAGCAGCTTACCGTGGACAGGGGCCTACGAGCAGTACTTC.

The chain joins TRBV10-3 to TRBJ2-7; D possibly corresponds to TRBD1 (6 bases). Trimming took off 5 bases at V and 2 bases at J, with 13 bases between the two ends. Germline CDR1 is ENHRY and CDR2 is SYGVKD. The length of the CDR3 is 14 residues. The CDR3 reads CAISPGQGAYEQYF. The CDR3 coding sequence is TGTGCCATCAGTCCGGGACAAGGCGCCTACGAGCAGTACTTC.

V is TRBV28 and J is TRBJ1-1; D perhaps matches TRBD1 (5 bases). The CDR3 has 12 residues. CDR1 is MDHEN and CDR2 is SYDVKM in the germline V gene. V lost 6 bases, J lost 10 bases, and 15 bases lay in between. CDR3: CASSWGRSAAFF. The CDR3 nucleotides are TGTGCCAGCAGCTGGGGACGATCAGCAGCTTTCTTT. The complete variable domain, with remaining parts taken from reference TRBV28 and TRBJ1-1, reads DVKVTQSSRYLVKRTGEKVFLECVQDMDHENMFWYRQDPGLGLRLIYFSYDVKMKEKGDIPEGYSVSREKKERFSLILESASTNQTSMYLCASSWGRSAAFFGQGTRLTVV.

This chain links TRBV6-1 with TRBJ2-4; D call uncertain. Trimming took off 2 bases at V and 0 bases at J, with 8 bases between the two ends. From germline, CDR1 is MNHNS and CDR2 SASEGT. The CDR3 extends over 15 amino acids. The CDR3 reads CASSEHTVAKNIQYF. Written as DNA, the CDR3 is TGTGCCAGCAGTGAACACACGGTAGCCAAAAACATTCAGTACTTC.

V and J are TRBV7-2 and TRBJ2-5; D gene unclear. Trimming pared 5 bases from V and 1 base from J, leaving 2 bases between. Germline V gene sequence: CDR1 SGHTA, CDR2 FQGNSA. The CDR3 runs 11 residues. CDR3 amino acids: CASSLQETQYF. The CDR3 region has the DNA TGTGCCAGCAGCCTCCAAGAGACCCAGTACTTC. Filled out from reference TRBV7-2 and TRBJ2-5, the complete variable domain reads GAGVSQSPSNKVTEKGKDVELRCDPISGHTALYWYRQSLGQGLEFLIYFQGNSAPDKSGLPSDRFSAERTGGSVSTLTIQRTQQEDSAVYLCASSLQETQYFGPGTRLLVL.

The chain recombines TRBV11-2 with TRBJ1-2, with a tentative D call TRBD1 (5 bases). Trimming left V 3 bases short and J 7 bases short, with 12 bases between. The CDR3 has 13 amino acids. Germline CDR1 is SGHAT and CDR2 is FQNNGV. The CDR3 coding sequence is TGTGCCAGCAGCTTGACAGTCGAAAGTGGCTACACCTTC. Encoded protein: CASSLTVESGYTF.

The V call is TRBV15, the J call TRBJ2-7; D remains ambiguous. V lost 5 bases and J lost 3, with 14 bases in between. The CDR3 extends over 14 amino acids. Germline V gives CDR1 LNHNV, CDR2 YYDKDF (reference sequence). The chain's CDR3 is CATSSPSELYEQYF. CDR3 sequence (DNA): TGTGCCACCAGCTCCCCCTCCGAGCTCTACGAGCAGTACTTC. The whole variable domain, remainder taken from reference TRBV15 and TRBJ2-7, is DAMVIQNPRYQVTQFGKPVTLSCSQTLNHNVMYWYQQKSSQAPKLLFHYYDKDFNNEADTPDNFQSRRPNTSFCFLDIRSPGLGDTAMYLCATSSPSELYEQYFGPGTRLTVT.

As DNA, the CDR3 is TGTGCCAGCAGCGGGACCGCTAGCGGGAGGGCCGGCGAGCAGTACTTC. Its translation: CASSGTASGRAGEQYF. This rearrangement joins TRBV3-1 to TRBJ2-7; 12 nucleotides agree with TRBD2. CDR1 is LGHDT and CDR2 is YNNKEL in the germline V gene (reference sequence). The CDR3 covers 16 residues. With 5 bases clipped from V and 6 bases from J, the junction kept 11 bases outside the gene matches.

This clonotype was recorded a few times. The chain has TRBV6-1 and TRBJ1-2; TRBD1 might be the D (6 bases). Trimming pared 0 bases from V and 5 bases from J, leaving 13 bases between. CDR1 and CDR2 (germline): MNHNS, SASEGT. The CDR3 extends over 15 amino acids. CDR3 DNA: TGTGCCAGCAGTGAAGCAACCGGGACACTATATGGCTACACCTTC. Translating gives CASSEATGTLYGYTF.

This chain uses TRBV7-9 with TRBJ1-1; unclear D gene. There are 14 residues in the CDR3. Trimming shortened V by 3 bases and J by 7 bases, and 15 bases separated the two germline ends. Germline values: CDR1 SEHNR, CDR2 FQNEAQ (reference sequence). The DNA of the CDR3 is TGTGCCAGCAGCTTCGCCGACGGACGGGGTGAAGCTTTCTTT. Protein: CASSFADGRGEAFF. The full variable domain, rest sourced from reference TRBV7-9 and TRBJ1-1, is DTGVSQNPRHKITKRGQNVTFRCDPISEHNRLYWYRQTLGQGPEFLTYFQNEAQLEKSRLLSDRFSAERPKGSFSTLEIQRTEQGDSAMYLCASSFADGRGEAFFGQGTRLTVV.

This clonotype was counted between two and nine times. The CDR3 DNA reads TGTGCCAGCAGCTCGGACAGGGATACAGATACGCAGTATTTT. It codes for CASSSDRDTDTQYF. The V call is TRBV25-1, the J call TRBJ2-3; 8 nucleotides line up with TRBD1. The ends lost 6 bases at V and 3 bases at J; junction bases unmatched: 5. Germline V CDR1 and CDR2: MGHDK, SYGVNS. This CDR3 is 14 amino acids long. Complete variable domain (other parts from reference TRBV25-1 and TRBJ2-3): EADIYQTPRYLVIGTGKKITLECSQTMGHDKMYWYQQDPGMELHLIHYSYGVNSTEKGDLSSESTVSRIRTEHFPLTLESARPSHTSQYLCASSSDRDTDTQYFGPGTRLTVL.

This clonotype occurred a few times. The chain uses TRBV18 and TRBJ1-6; D is undetermined. This CDR3 has 15 residues. Trimming took 0 bases from V and 5 from J, leaving 8 bases between them. Germline CDR1 KGHSH, CDR2 LQKENI. The CDR3 reads CASSPPNGHNSPLHF. In DNA form, the CDR3 reads TGTGCCAGCTCACCACCTAACGGACATAATTCACCCCTCCACTTT. The full variable domain, its missing parts supplied by reference TRBV18 and TRBJ1-6, is NAGVMQNPRHLVRRRGQEARLRCSPMKGHSHVYWYRQLPEEGLKFMVYLQKENIIDESGMPKERFSAEFPKEGPSILRIQQVVRGDSAAYFCASSPPNGHNSPLHFGNGTRLTVT.

The chain links TRBV29-1 to TRBJ1-1; D remains ambiguous. Germline loops: CDR1 SQVTM, CDR2 ANQGSEA. V gave up 5 bases and J gave up 2 bases, with 18 bases separating them. This CDR3 is 15 amino acids long. Here the CDR3 reads CSVSHPSWSNTEAFF. CDR3 bases: TGCAGCGTTTCGCATCCGAGCTGGAGTAACACTGAAGCTTTCTTT. The complete variable domain, with remaining parts taken from reference TRBV29-1 and TRBJ1-1, reads SAVISQKPSRDICQRGTSLTIQCQVDSQVTMMFWYRQQPGQSLTLIATANQGSEATYESGFVIDKFPISRPNLTFSTLTVSNMSPEDSSIYLCSVSHPSWSNTEAFFGQGTRLTVV.

The chain is built from TRBV27 and TRBJ2-7, with D unresolved. With 6 bases removed from V and 1 base from J, the gap between germline ends came to 16 bases. The CDR3 is 15 residues long. Germline V CDR1 and CDR2: MNHEY, SMNVEV (reference sequence). CDR3: CASRPMSRSSYEQYF. CDR3 coding DNA: TGTGCCAGCAGGCCCATGTCGAGGAGTTCCTACGAGCAGTACTTC.

In this sample, this clonotype turned up a few times. This chain connects TRBV6-1 to TRBJ2-3, with 10 bases that match TRBD2. Germline trimming cut 6 bases from V and 3 bases from J; bases unmatched to any gene: 3. This CDR3 spans 14 amino acids. The V gene's germline CDR1 is MNHNS and CDR2 SASEGT. The CDR3 DNA is TGTGCCAGCAGCGATAGCGGGAGGACAGATACGCAGTATTTT. This codes for CASSDSGRTDTQYF.

This clonotype was picked up one time. This chain connects TRBV10-3 to TRBJ2-5; weak D call: TRBD2 (6 bases). The V gene's germline CDR1 is ENHRY and CDR2 SYGVKD. The CDR3 consists of 11 residues. V lost 11 bases and J lost 2, with 9 bases in between. CDR3 residues: CAAGPQETQYF. Here the CDR3 DNA reads TGTGCCGCGGGGCCTCAAGAGACCCAGTACTTC.

There are a few counts of this clonotype. V is TRBV10-2 and J is TRBJ1-5; D remains unclear. The ends were cut back, 5 bases at V and 0 bases at J, with 11 bases in the middle. The CDR3 runs to 15 residues. The V gene's germline CDR1 is WSHSY and CDR2 SAAADI. CDR3: CASSPISLSNQPQHF. The CDR3 DNA follows: TGCGCCAGCAGTCCGATAAGTCTTAGCAATCAGCCCCAGCATTTT.

The chain uses TRBV24-1 and TRBJ2-1; 14 bases match TRBD2. Germline CDR1 KGHDR, CDR2 SFDVKD. This CDR3 contains 22 residues. V shed 6 bases, J shed 4 bases, and the junction held 22 bases outside the gene matches. CDR3 in DNA: TGTGCCACCAGTCGGACCGGGACTAGCGGGAGAAGCCGCCCTAGGGTATACAATGAGCAGTTCTTC. Encoded protein: CATSRTGTSGRSRPRVYNEQFF.

The chain employs TRBV19 and TRBJ1-2; D gene ambiguous. Germline assignment: CDR1 LNHDA and CDR2 SQIVND (reference sequence). Trimming stripped 6 bases from V and 4 bases from J, with 12 bases between. This CDR3 is 13 amino acids long. The CDR3 loop reads CASRVDGPYGYTF. The DNA of the CDR3 is TGTGCCAGTAGGGTAGACGGCCCCTATGGCTACACCTTC.

This chain joins TRBV6-1 and TRBJ2-3, with 9 bases that match TRBD2. Trimming cost V 6 bases and J 6 bases; bases outside gene matches: 10. There are 15 residues in the CDR3. The germline V gene has CDR1 MNHNS and CDR2 SASEGT. In DNA, the CDR3 is TGTGCCAGCAGGCGGGAGCGGGAGGCCAGGGATACGCAGTATTTT. This gives the protein CASRREREARDTQYF.

This clonotype was found once. This chain joins TRBV2 and TRBJ2-2; TRBD1 agrees at 9 bases. The CDR3 spans 14 residues. The trim removed 10 bases at V and 3 bases at J, leaving 6 bases unmatched. Germline V gene lookup returns CDR1 SNHLY and CDR2 FYNNEI. The CDR3 spells CANLRDRDTGELFF. CDR3 in DNA: TGTGCCAACCTCCGGGACAGGGACACCGGGGAGCTGTTTTTT.